What follows are 30 T cell receptor beta chains derived from one specimen sequenced in a study of blood T cell repertoires in COVID-19. Generated by immunoSEQ multiplex PCR, the TCRdb table keeps only in-frame clones and is missing some. The sample lists about 160,000 clones; about four fifths were seen once. Input material: peripheral blood. The receptors were sampled from a woman aged 55-70 years with COVID-19, enrolled during active disease.

This chain links TRBV6-5 with TRBJ1-5; possibly TRBD1 for D (5 bases). The CDR3 is 14 residues long. Trimming pared 6 bases from V and 2 bases from J, leaving 11 bases between. The germline V gene encodes CDR1 MNHEY and CDR2 SVGAGI. CDR3: CASSRGGGNQPQHF. The CDR3 DNA sequence: TGTGCCAGCAGCCGTGGGGGGGGCAATCAGCCCCAGCATTTT.

The CDR3 loop is CASSRRTGSGTGELFF. In nucleotides, the CDR3 is TGTGCCAGCAGCCGACGGACAGGGAGTGGCACCGGGGAGCTGTTTTTT. The J gene is TRBJ2-2, the V gene TRBV3-1 (or the pseudogene TRBV3-2); TRBD1 aligns across 8 bases. Looked up from germline, CDR1 is LGHDT and CDR2 is YNNKEL (reference sequence). There are 16 residues in the CDR3. V lost 4 bases to trimming and J lost 4 bases; unmatched junction nucleotides: 8.

The V gene is TRBV6-2 or TRBV6-3, the J gene TRBJ2-7, with 7 bases identical to TRBD2. Germline lookup yields CDR1 MNHEY and CDR2 SVGEGT. V shed 0 bases, J shed 2 bases, and the junction held 10 bases outside the gene matches. This CDR3 spans 17 amino acids. The CDR3 protein is CASSYSIGERDPYEQYF. The CDR3 DNA is TGTGCCAGCAGTTACTCGATTGGAGAGCGGGACCCCTACGAGCAGTACTTC.

The chain is built from TRBV13 and TRBJ1-1, with D possibly matching TRBD1 (5 bases). V was clipped by 3 bases and J by 3 bases, with 8 bases between them. The CDR3 is 13 amino acids. In germline, CDR1 is PRHDT, CDR2 FYEKMQ (reference sequence). The CDR3 coding sequence is TGTGCCAGCAGCTTTGCACAGGACACTGAAGCTTTCTTT. Translated: CASSFAQDTEAFF.

This clone came up many times. The chain carries TRBV2 and TRBJ1-2; D call uncertain. Germline V gives CDR1 SNHLY, CDR2 FYNNEI. This CDR3 contains 14 residues. V was shortened by 0 bases and J by 4 bases, with 9 bases between the two germline ends. This chain's CDR3 is CASSEASGSYGYTF. The CDR3 coding sequence is TGTGCCAGCAGTGAAGCCTCCGGGTCCTATGGCTACACCTTC.

The chain couples TRBV11-2 to TRBJ2-2, with D tentatively TRBD2 (6 bases). Deletions cut 1 base from V and 5 bases from J, with 11 bases between. Germline CDR1 and CDR2: SGHAT and FQNNGV. This CDR3 has 15 amino acids. The DNA of the CDR3 is TGTGCCAGCAGCTTAGCCGGGAGTTGGACCGGGGAGCTGTTTTTT. It is translated as CASSLAGSWTGELFF.

This chain's CDR3 is CASSRTSGGETDTQYF. DNA of the CDR3: TGTGCCAGCAGCCGGACTAGCGGGGGGGAAACAGATACGCAGTATTTT. V gene TRBV3-1 (or the pseudogene TRBV3-2) combines with J gene TRBJ2-3; 15 bases map to TRBD2. Germline CDR1 and CDR2: LGHDT and YNNKEL (reference sequence). Trimming at V came to 4 bases and at J to 3 bases, leaving 2 bases not matched to a gene. The CDR3 is 16 amino acids.

V and J are TRBV28 and TRBJ2-7; 12 nucleotides align to TRBD1. CDR3 length: 14 amino acids. CDR1 MDHEN and CDR2 SYDVKM come from the germline V gene. The V gene end was trimmed by 6 bases and the J gene end by 6 bases; junction bases not matched to a gene: 6. CDR3 region: CASRGTGGFGEQYF. The CDR3 region has the DNA TGTGCCAGCAGGGGGACAGGGGGCTTTGGCGAGCAGTACTTC.

This clone was recorded only once. The gene calls are TRBV3-1 (or the pseudogene TRBV3-2) and TRBJ2-5; 10 bases agree with TRBD2. J gave up 5 bases and V 0 bases, and 12 bases lay outside the gene matches. The CDR3 runs 18 residues. CDR1 and CDR2 from the germline V gene are LGHDT and YNNKEL (reference sequence). Written as DNA, the CDR3 is TGTGCCAGCAGCCAAGAGGCCCCTAGCGGGGGCCTCGGTGAGACCCAGTACTTC. This gives the protein CASSQEAPSGGLGETQYF.

The table lists this clone with a few counts. The chain couples TRBV19 to TRBJ1-5; D is unclear. Trimming removed 6 bases at V and 0 bases at J, with 12 bases between. The CDR3 runs 15 residues. Germline assignment: CDR1 LNHDA and CDR2 SQIVND (reference sequence). The chain's CDR3 is CASRPGGYSNQPQHF. The DNA of the CDR3 is TGTGCCAGTAGGCCTGGAGGATATAGCAATCAGCCCCAGCATTTT.

The chain is built from TRBV3-1 (or the pseudogene TRBV3-2) and TRBJ2-1, with 9 bases that match TRBD2. The V and J ends lost 2 bases and 3 bases, in that order; junction bases with no gene match: 5. The CDR3 extends over 16 amino acids. Germline V gene lookup returns CDR1 LGHDT and CDR2 YNNKEL (reference sequence). The CDR3 bases are TGTGCCAGCAGCCAAAATAGCGGGAGAGACTACAATGAGCAGTTCTTC. Protein sequence: CASSQNSGRDYNEQFF.

This rearrangement joins TRBV21-1 to TRBJ2-7; the table assigns TRBD2, which was not confirmed against the DNA. TRBV21-1 is a documented pseudogene. The CDR3 sequence is 18 residues long. The CDR3 here is CASSVGQGLADRSYEQYF. The DNA for the CDR3 is TGTGCCAGCAGCGTCGGACAGGGACTAGCGGATAGATCCTACGAGCAGTACTTC.

This chain links TRBV27 with TRBJ2-5, with D perhaps matching TRBD2 (5 bases). The germline CDR1 and CDR2 sequences are MNHEY and SMNVEV (reference sequence). The V end was cut by 2 bases, the J end by 2 bases, with 6 bases between. The CDR3 has 13 residues. The CDR3 sequence: CASSLRGQETQYF. The CDR3 bases are TGTGCCAGCAGTTTACGGGGACAAGAGACCCAGTACTTC.

This chain uses TRBV19 with TRBJ2-1, with TRBD2 matching over 7 bases. V lost 5 bases, J lost 6 bases, and 13 bases stayed unmatched. This CDR3 contains 16 residues. Germline assignment: CDR1 LNHDA and CDR2 SQIVND (reference sequence). The CDR3 is CASSVLGGITGNEQFF. The CDR3 nucleotides are TGTGCCAGTAGTGTCCTCGGGGGGATAACTGGCAATGAGCAGTTCTTC.

This clone was detected only once. V is TRBV28 and J is TRBJ1-4, with 8 bases matching TRBD1. The junction had 9 bases not matched to a gene; V was cut back by 6 bases and J by 6 bases. Germline V gene lookup returns CDR1 MDHEN and CDR2 SYDVKM. The CDR3 runs 15 residues. CDR3 loop: CASSMTGVRDEKLFF. CDR3 DNA sequence: TGTGCCAGCAGCATGACAGGGGTCCGGGATGAAAAACTGTTTTTT.

This clone has just one count. The rearrangement joins TRBV9 to TRBJ2-2; the match to TRBD1 covers 7 bases. CDR1 is SGDLS, CDR2 YYNGEE, per germline. V shed 5 bases, J shed 3 bases, and the junction held 4 bases outside the gene matches. CDR3 size: 14 residues. The CDR3 coding sequence is TGTGCCAGCAGGACCGGGACAGACACCGGGGAGCTGTTTTTT. Protein product: CASRTGTDTGELFF. Based on the CDR3 plus reference TRBV9 and TRBJ2-2, the full variable domain is DSGVTQTPKHLITATGQRVTLRCSPRSGDLSVYWYQQSLDQGLQFLIQYYNGEERAKGNILERFSAQQFPDLHSELNLSSLELGDSALYFCASRTGTDTGELFFGEGSRLTVL.

This clone was seen a handful of times. The rearrangement uses TRBV30 and TRBJ1-1, with D possibly TRBD1 on 6 matching bases. Germline V CDR1 and CDR2: GTSNPN, SVGIG (reference sequence). This CDR3 has 13 amino acids. The ends were cut back, 2 bases at V and 5 bases at J, with 12 bases in the middle. CDR3 nucleotide sequence: TGTGCCTGGAGTTCACAGGGTCGGACTGAAGCTTTCTTT. As protein: CAWSSQGRTEAFF.

The V call is TRBV24-1, the J call TRBJ1-4; maybe TRBD1 (6 bases). Germline CDR1 and CDR2: KGHDR and SFDVKD. CDR3 length equals 16 residues. Trimming stripped 2 bases from V and 7 bases from J, with 16 bases between. The CDR3 is CATSDSLQGRGEKLFF. Written as DNA, the CDR3 is TGTGCCACCAGTGATTCCCTTCAGGGGAGGGGTGAAAAACTGTTTTTT.

The chain has TRBV19 and TRBJ2-5; no definite D call. The CDR3 length is 15 residues. Looked up from germline, CDR1 is LNHDA and CDR2 is SQIVND (reference sequence). Trimming removed 3 bases at V and 5 bases at J, with 16 bases between. The CDR3 here is CASSMARLVGETQYF. CDR3 coding DNA: TGTGCCAGTAGTATGGCTAGGCTCGTCGGGGAGACCCAGTACTTC.

This chain joins TRBV14 and TRBJ2-5, with 10 bases identical to TRBD2. Looked up from germline, CDR1 is SGHDN and CDR2 is FVKESK. The CDR3 loop spans 20 amino acids. Trimming cost V 4 bases and J 0 bases; bases outside gene matches: 17. The CDR3 DNA is TGTGCCAGCAGCCCAGAAACGGGACTAGCGAATATTTTCTACCAAGAGACCCAGTACTTC. This translates into CASSPETGLANIFYQETQYF.

The rearrangement uses TRBV18 and TRBJ2-6; D is ambiguous. V was cut by 3 bases and J by 3 bases, with 9 bases left in between. The CDR3 sequence is 15 residues long. Germline V gene data show CDR1 as KGHSH and CDR2 as LQKENI. CDR3 sequence: CASSPFQDGANVLTF. CDR3 in DNA: TGTGCCAGCTCACCGTTTCAGGATGGGGCCAACGTCCTGACTTTC.

The count of this clone is one. V and J are TRBV10-1 and TRBJ2-5, with D perhaps matching TRBD1 (6 bases). V lost 4 bases and J lost 5, with 14 bases in between. This CDR3 comprises 14 residues. Germline V lookup: CDR1 WNHNN, CDR2 SYGVQD (reference sequence). The CDR3 sequence is CASSVAGAGETQYF. CDR3 nucleotide sequence: TGCGCCAGCAGTGTGGCAGGGGCGGGCGAGACCCAGTACTTC.

This sequence joins TRBV7-9 and TRBJ2-7, with D possibly matching TRBD2 (6 bases). Trimming took off 2 bases at V and 6 bases at J, with 11 bases between the two ends. Germline CDR1 SEHNR, CDR2 FQNEAQ (reference sequence). The CDR3 loop spans 13 amino acids. CDR3 nucleotide sequence: TGTGCCAGCAGCTTAATAGCGGAAGGCGAGCAGTACGTC. Its translation is CASSLIAEGEQYV.

This chain connects TRBV27 to TRBJ1-1; 8 bases align to TRBD1. The CDR3 spans 17 residues. The trim removed 6 bases at V and 1 base at J, leaving 13 bases unmatched. The germline V gene has CDR1 MNHEY and CDR2 SMNVEV (reference sequence). This chain's CDR3 is CASSLTGGKVANTEAFF. CDR3 DNA sequence: TGTGCCAGCAGCCTTACAGGGGGGAAGGTTGCGAACACTGAAGCTTTCTTT.

The genes are TRBV28 and TRBJ2-2; D is possibly TRBD1 (6 bases). Per germline, CDR1 MDHEN and CDR2 SYDVKM. The CDR3 has 15 residues. The V and J ends lost 6 bases and 4 bases respectively, with 15 bases between them. The CDR3 DNA reads TGTGCCAGCAGCAGGCCCACAGGGATCACCGGGGAGCTGTTTTTT. Amino acids: CASSRPTGITGELFF. The full variable domain, with the rest looked up from reference TRBV28 and TRBJ2-2, is DVKVTQSSRYLVKRTGEKVFLECVQDMDHENMFWYRQDPGLGLRLIYFSYDVKMKEKGDIPEGYSVSREKKERFSLILESASTNQTSMYLCASSRPTGITGELFFGEGSRLTVL.

In its sample, this clone was seen a few times. The CDR3 protein is CASSLWSSGSTDTQYF. CDR3 in DNA: TGCGCCAGCAGCTTGTGGTCTAGCGGGAGCACAGATACGCAGTATTTT. The gene calls are TRBV5-1 and TRBJ2-3; TRBD2 matches at 8 bases. CDR1 and CDR2 (germline): SGHRS, YFSETQ. The CDR3 sequence is 16 residues long. Trimming cost V 1 base and J 0 bases; bases outside gene matches: 4.

The V and J genes are TRBV30 and TRBJ2-4; 7 bases agree with TRBD1. With 1 base clipped from V and 8 bases from J, the junction kept 5 bases outside the gene matches. The germline CDR1 and CDR2 sequences are GTSNPN and SVGIG (reference sequence). The CDR3 sequence is 13 residues long. The CDR3 DNA sequence: TGTGCCTGGAGTGGCAACAGGGGAGACATTCAGTACTTC. It codes for CAWSGNRGDIQYF.

The rearrangement uses TRBV6-6 and TRBJ2-7; D is unclear. Trimming stripped 6 bases from V and 9 bases from J, with 15 bases between. The CDR3 is 12 amino acids. Germline V gives CDR1 MNHNY, CDR2 SVGAGI (reference sequence). The CDR3 here is CASSESGRWQYF. CDR3 in DNA: TGTGCCAGCAGCGAATCGGGTCGCTGGCAGTACTTC.

The chain links TRBV5-1 to TRBJ2-7; 7 nucleotides match TRBD2. The ends lost 7 bases at V and 5 bases at J; junction bases unmatched: 15. CDR3 length: 15 residues. Germline CDR1 SGHRS, CDR2 YFSETQ. In DNA form, the CDR3 reads TGCGCCAGCTCTGGGGATGCGGGAGAATGGAACGAGCAGTACTTC. Protein sequence: CASSGDAGEWNEQYF.

The chain joins TRBV4-1 to TRBJ1-4; 7 bases align to TRBD1. This CDR3 contains 16 residues. Trimming cost V 4 bases and J 5 bases; bases outside gene matches: 10. CDR1 is MGHRA and CDR2 is YSYEKL in the germline V gene. The CDR3 reads CASSPVGGQQNEKLFF. CDR3 nucleotide sequence: TGCGCCAGCAGCCCTGTCGGGGGACAGCAGAATGAAAAACTGTTTTTT.